This T cell receptor (beta chain) stems from a study of T cell responses to AZD1222 COVID-19 vaccine. Study results and limitations: In all cases, repertoires were sampled only after the peak T cell response.

Clones were sequenced by immunoSEQ multiplex PCR, and TCRdb holds only the in-frame ones, with some missing. Of some 96,000 clones in the sample, almost 90% are singletons; the top ten hold approximately 15%. Remarks on this clone: No antigen is known for it.

CDR1 is SGHDT and CDR2 is YYEEEE in the germline V gene. Germline trimming cut 4 bases from V and 4 bases from J; bases unmatched to any gene: 10. The CDR3 runs to 15 residues. The chain is built from TRBV5-6 and TRBJ1-2, with 7 bases matching TRBD1. The clonotype originates from an adult who received the AZD1222 COVID-19 vaccine. This sample comprised peripheral blood, obtained 28 days after the second AZD1222 dose. CDR3 amino acids: CASSIFTGELYGYTF. CDR3 bases: TGTGCCAGCAGCATATTTACAGGGGAGCTCTATGGCTACACCTTC.